This T cell receptor (beta chain) was found in a study of CD8+CD57+ T cells in acquired aplastic anemia. Study background: Isolated CD4+ and CD8+ cells, once sorted, yielded DNA averaging around 2.9 ug. Study observations and caveats: Patients and controls shared 25 to 30 CD8+ CDR3 sequences. Patients did not significantly differ from controls in CD8+ Simpson's diversity.

CDR3 and TCR beta VDJ profiling relied on a genomic DNA template. TCRdb recomputed calls from the reads with MiXCR, one row per CDR3 protein. The table records some 190,000 distinct CDR3 sequences, around 45% of them present only once. Germline loops: CDR1 SGHNT, CDR2 YYREEE (reference sequence). This CDR3 is built from 13 residues. Only one count was recorded for this clonotype. As yet, its antigen is unknown. Given a much more abundant clone one base away, this may be a read error. Sequencing was done on a sample of sorted CD4+, CD8+, or CD8+CD57+ T cells (not recorded which) from PBMCs. The gene calls are TRBV5-4 and TRBJ2-2; TRBD2 might be the D (5 bases). This TCR was sampled from a human donor in good health. Here the CDR3 reads CASSLVQNGEPFF. CDR3 DNA: TGTGCCAGCAGCTTGGTACAGAACGGGGAGCCGTTTTTT.